These 20 T cell receptor beta chains came from one sample sequenced in a study of T cells after yellow fever vaccination. From the 5' RACE reads, TCRdb called clonotypes with MiXCR, one entry per CDR3 protein. The sample consists of some 350,000 distinct CDR3 sequences, 7.5% to 9% of them appearing once. Specimen: PBMCs, collected on the day of the first yellow fever vaccination. These receptors were collected from a man aged 18 to 29 who received the YFV17D yellow fever vaccine.

V gene TRBV11-3 combines with J gene TRBJ2-3; TRBD2 matches at 15 bases. The CDR3 totals 16 residues. The V gene end was trimmed by 4 bases and the J gene end by 5 bases; junction bases not matched to a gene: 4. Germline V lookup: CDR1 SGHNT, CDR2 YENEEA. DNA for the CDR3: TGTGCCAGCAGCTCCGGGACTAGCGGGGGGCGAGATACGCAGTATTTT. Translation gives CASSSGTSGGRDTQYF.

This clonotype was observed at least ten times. The V gene is TRBV7-2, the J gene TRBJ1-1; D is perhaps TRBD1 (6 bases). V lost 3 bases and J 2 bases, leaving 10 bases between the germline ends. Germline V gene sequence: CDR1 SGHTA, CDR2 FQGNSA. The CDR3 is made up of 14 amino acids. This CDR3 reads CASSLTGTNTEAFF. DNA for the CDR3: TGTGCCAGCAGCTTGACAGGCACTAACACTGAAGCTTTCTTT.

The genes are TRBV6-2 or TRBV6-3 and TRBJ2-7; 9 nucleotides line up with TRBD1. After removal of 0 bases from V and 1 base from J, the junction contained 4 bases not matched to a gene. Per the germline V gene, CDR1 is MNHEY and CDR2 is SVGEGT. The CDR3 spans 16 residues. The CDR3 region is CASSYSADRGSYEQYV. CDR3 coding DNA: TGTGCCAGCAGTTACTCGGCGGACAGGGGTTCCTACGAGCAGTACGTC.

This clonotype was counted a few times. The chain couples TRBV18 to TRBJ1-2; the D gene is possibly TRBD1 (5 bases). Germline lookup yields CDR1 KGHSH and CDR2 LQKENI. This CDR3 is built from 15 residues. V was cut by 0 bases and J by 4 bases, with 12 bases left in between. The CDR3 loop reads CASSPPQMGPYGYTF. CDR3 DNA: TGTGCCAGCTCACCACCCCAGATGGGGCCCTATGGCTACACCTTC.

This clonotype occurred many times. The rearrangement joins TRBV5-1 to TRBJ2-7; 8 bases are shared with TRBD1. V was clipped by 1 base and J by 1 base; unmatched bases: 10. Germline lookup yields CDR1 SGHRS and CDR2 YFSETQ. The CDR3 is 17 amino acids. The CDR3 spells CASSLSPTGEISYEQYF. The CDR3 DNA sequence: TGCGCCAGCAGCTTGTCTCCGACAGGGGAAATTTCCTACGAGCAGTACTTC.

There are a few counts of this clonotype. V gene TRBV15 combines with J gene TRBJ1-4; D may be TRBD1 (5 bases). V lost 1 base and J 4 bases, leaving 16 bases between the germline ends. This CDR3 has 17 amino acids. Germline CDR1 LNHNV, CDR2 YYDKDF (reference sequence). CDR3 in amino acids: CATSRGLLGLVNEKLFF. The DNA of the CDR3 is TGTGCCACCAGCAGAGGTCTACTGGGGCTGGTTAATGAAAAACTGTTTTTT.

This clonotype was seen repeatedly, ten times or more. The chain uses TRBV28 and TRBJ2-3, with 7 bases lining up with TRBD1. CDR1 MDHEN and CDR2 SYDVKM come from the germline V gene. The CDR3 consists of 15 residues. J gave up 3 bases and V 6 bases, and 9 bases lay outside the gene matches. The CDR3 DNA is TGTGCCAGCAGCGAGATACAGGGGAAGACAGATACGCAGTATTTT. Its translation is CASSEIQGKTDTQYF.

The chain uses TRBV7-7 and TRBJ2-5, with a possible D match to TRBD2 (7 bases). In germline, CDR1 is SSHAT, CDR2 FNYEAQ (reference sequence). The CDR3 contains 15 residues. V lost 5 bases and J 0 bases, leaving 13 bases between the germline ends. In nucleotides, the CDR3 is TGTGCCAGCAGCCTAGGGGGGGTGTACCAAGAGACCCAGTACTTC. It specifies CASSLGGVYQETQYF.

This clonotype was counted a few times. The chain recombines TRBV7-9 with TRBJ2-2, with unresolved D. CDR3 length: 16 amino acids. Trimming removed 3 bases at V and 4 bases at J, with 15 bases between. CDR1 and CDR2 from the germline V gene are SEHNR and FQNEAQ (reference sequence). Here the CDR3 DNA reads TGTGCCAGCAGCTTTTCGACCCGGATCATCACCGGGGAGCTGTTTTTT. Amino acids: CASSFSTRIITGELFF.

This clonotype was seen a few times. The gene calls are TRBV11-2 and TRBJ2-1; TRBD1 agrees at 9 bases. The trim removed 11 bases at V and 13 bases at J, leaving 21 bases unmatched. This CDR3 is built from 15 residues. Germline V gives CDR1 SGHAT, CDR2 FQNNGV. The CDR3 DNA is TGTGCCTCTCCAGCACAGGGGGCCTGGGTGGTAGGCCAGTTCTTC. It translates to CASPAQGAWVVGQFF. The full variable domain, with the rest looked up from reference TRBV11-2 and TRBJ2-1, is EAGVAQSPRYKIIEKRQSVAFWCNPISGHATLYWYQQILGQGPKLLIQFQNNGVVDDSQLPKDRFSAERLKGVDSTLKIQPAKLEDSAVYLCASPAQGAWVVGQFFGPGTRLTVL.

CDR3: CASSQTDRVGNEQFF. CDR3 nucleotides: TGTGCCAGCAGCCAGACTGACAGGGTGGGCAATGAGCAGTTCTTC. V gene TRBV5-6 combines with J gene TRBJ2-1, with TRBD1 identical over 7 bases. V was clipped by 4 bases and J by 6 bases; unmatched bases: 10. The CDR3 totals 15 residues. CDR1 is SGHDT and CDR2 is YYEEEE in the germline V gene.

This clonotype was seen more than once but under ten times. V usage is TRBV5-1 and J usage is TRBJ2-7, with TRBD1 as a possible D gene (6 bases). The CDR3 is 18 residues long. Germline-derived CDR1 and CDR2 are SGHRS and YFSETQ. Trimming left V 0 bases short and J 0 bases short, with 19 bases between. The DNA of the CDR3 is TGCGCCAGCAGCTTGGCCGGAGCAGGGGAGTTCACCTCCTACGAGCAGTACTTC. This gives the protein CASSLAGAGEFTSYEQYF.

This clonotype came up a few times. This chain connects TRBV11-2 to TRBJ1-6, with 9 bases identical to TRBD1. The CDR3 contains 15 residues. CDR1 is SGHAT and CDR2 is FQNNGV in the germline V gene. J lost 7 bases, V lost 4 bases, and 5 bases had no gene match. CDR3 DNA sequence: TGTGCCAGCAGCTGGGGACAGGGAGGCAATTCACCCCTCCACTTT. As protein: CASSWGQGGNSPLHF.

This clonotype was recorded a few times. The CDR3 nucleotides read TGTGCCACCGGGCGGGTTTCAGGGGCCAACGTCCTGACTTTC. Its protein product is CATGRVSGANVLTF. The V gene is TRBV6-2 or TRBV6-3, the J gene TRBJ2-6, with TRBD2 as a possible D gene (5 bases). V shed 10 bases and J shed 4 bases, with 14 bases lying between them. The CDR3 covers 14 residues. Germline CDR1 is MNHEY and CDR2 is SVGEGT.

This clonotype has ten or more counts. The genes are TRBV7-2 and TRBJ2-3; D remains ambiguous. Germline loops: CDR1 SGHTA, CDR2 FQGNSA. V was shortened by 4 bases and J by 3 bases, with 11 bases between the two germline ends. CDR3 length: 14 amino acids. The chain's CDR3 is CASSSLRPTDTQYF. Written as DNA, the CDR3 is TGTGCCAGCAGCTCCCTCCGGCCAACAGATACGCAGTATTTT.

This clonotype was picked up a small number of times. This chain uses TRBV7-6 with TRBJ1-5, with D possibly TRBD1 on 6 matching bases. This CDR3 region has 14 residues. Trimming pared 4 bases from V and 7 bases from J, leaving 14 bases between. Per germline, CDR1 SGHVS and CDR2 FNYEAQ. The CDR3, as DNA: TGTGCCAGCAGCTCCCTACAGGGTTTCCAGCCCCAGCATTTT. Translating gives CASSSLQGFQPQHF.

The rearrangement uses TRBV4-3 and TRBJ2-7; a weak D match, TRBD2 (5 bases). CDR3 length: 15 amino acids. The germline gives CDR1 LGHNA, CDR2 YSLEER. The V end was cut by 0 bases, the J end by 1 base, with 10 bases between. This CDR3 is CASSQDVTGSYEQYF. The CDR3 nucleotides are TGCGCCAGCAGCCAAGATGTTACGGGATCCTACGAGCAGTACTTC.

This clonotype was detected a few times. V is TRBV5-6 and J is TRBJ1-1, with 8 bases identical to TRBD1. The CDR3 is made up of 13 amino acids. J was trimmed by 7 bases and V by 0 bases; bases with no gene match: 2. Germline CDR1 reads SGHDT; CDR2 reads YYEEEE. CDR3 region: CASSLDGQGEAFF. The CDR3 DNA reads TGTGCCAGCAGCTTGGACGGACAGGGTGAAGCTTTCTTT.

The chain is built from TRBV6-2 or TRBV6-3 and TRBJ2-1, with D perhaps being TRBD1 or TRBD2 (6 bases each). CDR3 size: 14 residues. Trimming shortened V by 7 bases and J by 4 bases, and 14 bases separated the two germline ends. Germline V gives CDR1 MNHEY, CDR2 SVGEGT. For the CDR3, the DNA is TGTGCCAGCACGGATGGGGGGCTTTACAATGAGCAGTTCTTC. It encodes CASTDGGLYNEQFF.

This clonotype appeared a few times. The chain recombines TRBV12-3 or TRBV12-4 with TRBJ1-2; no clear D. V lost 5 bases and J 2 bases, leaving 12 bases between the germline ends. The CDR3 extends over 14 amino acids. The DNA of the CDR3 is TGTGCCAGCAGTCCCTACGACGGCAACTATGGCTACACCTTC. It specifies CASSPYDGNYGYTF.